This T cell receptor (beta chain) appears in the sequencing data of a study of blood T cell repertoires in COVID-19. For the study at large: Whether acute or convalescent, the COVID-19 samples came from the United States, Italy and Spain. Nucleic acid was either cDNA or gDNA, and it came from T cells, B-cell-depleted T cells, or PBMCs.

Original processing notes: Reference gene primer amplification yielded estimated nucleated cell counts. Repertoires were generated with immunoSEQ multiplex PCR, while TCRdb's copy carries only in-frame clones and drops some. V and J calls and clone size are given by that table; D and trimming were obtained from the DNA. Of 90,000 to 120,000 clones listed, about four fifths are singletons. Sequenced input: peripheral blood. This clonotype originated in an older man with acute or convalescent COVID-19.

As DNA, the CDR3 is TGTGCCAGCTCCCAGAGTGGCAGGGGCAATCAGCCCCAGCATTTT. As protein: CASSQSGRGNQPQHF. The chain couples TRBV18 to TRBJ1-5; D is perhaps TRBD1 (5 bases). The CDR3 runs to 15 residues. The germline gives CDR1 KGHSH, CDR2 LQKENI. V was clipped by 6 bases and J by 2 bases, with 14 bases between them.